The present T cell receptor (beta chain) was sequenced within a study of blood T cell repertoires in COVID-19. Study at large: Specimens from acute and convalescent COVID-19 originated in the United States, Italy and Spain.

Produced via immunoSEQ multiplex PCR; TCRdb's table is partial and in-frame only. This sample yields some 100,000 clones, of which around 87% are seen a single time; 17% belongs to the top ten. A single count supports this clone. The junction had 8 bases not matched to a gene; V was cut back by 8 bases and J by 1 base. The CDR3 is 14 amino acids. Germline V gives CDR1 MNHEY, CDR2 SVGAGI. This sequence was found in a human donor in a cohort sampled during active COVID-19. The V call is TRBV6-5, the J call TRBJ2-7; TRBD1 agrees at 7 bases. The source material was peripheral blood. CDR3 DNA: TGTGCCAGCCATCGGGACAGACTATCCTACGAGCAGTACTTC. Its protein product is CASHRDRLSYEQYF.